The entry below describes one T cell receptor beta chain. Its cognate antigen is unknown. Amplification targeted TCR beta CDR3 regions from RNA transcripts. An initial round of RT-PCR targeting the TCR CDR3 relied on the HTBI primer set. MiXCR, run by TCRdb on the multiplex PCR reads, gives a single entry per CDR3 protein. This sample has 560,000 or so distinct CDR3 sequences, with about half found just once. With 0 bases clipped from V and 5 bases from J, the junction kept 11 bases outside the gene matches. This CDR3 is 17 amino acids long. From germline, CDR1 is SGHDN and CDR2 FVKESK. This entry is derived from a study of T cells in Graves' hyperthyroidism and ophthalmopathy. Whole-study results and caveats: In blood, most of the thyroid clonotypes expanded above 0.001 were also present.

Any patient presenting with uncontrolled infection, other autoimmune disease, pregnancy or lactation was left out. Diagnosing involved the use of clinical symptoms, serum thyroxine and TRAb, thyroid ultrasound and orbital computed tomography. The clonotype originates from a woman between 18 and 30 years old with Graves' hyperthyroidism. Sample: peripheral blood or thyroid tissue (not recorded which). This chain uses TRBV14 with TRBJ2-7, with 9 bases aligning to TRBD2. CDR3 in DNA: TGTGCCAGCAGCCAAGAATGGTCGGCGGGGGGGCGAAACGAGCAGTACTTC. Amino acid sequence: CASSQEWSAGGRNEQYF. The complete variable domain, with remaining parts taken from reference TRBV14 and TRBJ2-7, reads EAGVTQFPSHSVIEKGQTVTLRCDPISGHDNLYWYRRVMGKEIKFLLHFVKESKQDESGMPNNRFLAERTGGTYSTLKVQPAELEDSGVYFCASSQEWSAGGRNEQYFGPGTRLTVT.